This TCR beta chain is drawn from a study of blood T cells in healthy people across ages (dated by TCRdb to the mid-2010s). A note on the overall study: In model experiments, roughly one uniquely barcoded TCR beta cDNA molecule per two T cells was captured by template switching. The study measured age-related changes in TCR beta repertoire diversity using deep sequencing normalized with unique cDNA molecular identifiers. The donors were split into four age groups: young (average 16 years), middle-aged (39), aged (more than 55) and long-lived (over 75). To avoid experimental bias, donors of different ages were randomly spread across the sequencing lanes. Two additional independent replicas of 1 million unique cDNA reads from the same blood draw were analyzed for two donors (one aged 18 to 30 and one aged 80 or older).

The library was built by means of 5' RACE. These reads were obtained on an Illumina HiSeq 2500. A second about 7 to 12 cycle PCR used a sample-barcoded 5' primer and a J-beta primer mix. Each TCR beta cDNA molecule received a unique molecular identifier from a template-switch 5' adaptor carrying 12 random nucleotides. At least 3 million CDR3-containing paired-end reads were obtained from each sample. First-strand cDNA was synthesized from all RNA with the Mint cDNA synthesis kit, primed by a TRBC-specific oligonucleotide. After uracil-DNA glycosylase treatment, a first 18-cycle PCR used universal primers M1SS and BC2_uni_R on all cDNA. Processing in the source paper ran as follows. Each sample was normalized by randomly selecting 1 million high-quality reads, each carrying a distinct molecular identifier. Reads with shared molecular identifiers were discarded instead of being binned into consensus sequences. CDR3 identification, clonotype clustering and error correction used MiTCR with a Q25 quality threshold and the strictest error-elimination algorithm. A nonparametric unseen species model with Euler transformation was used to estimate a lower bound on total TCR beta diversity. TCRdb applied fastp at Q25 and MiXCR to the public reads, then kept only in-frame beta chains. Each entry is one CDR3 protein sequence, shown with its most common DNA and genes. The V and J calls, along with clone size, are taken from TCRdb and not from the paper's own processing. A total of some 790,000 distinct CDR3 sequences appear in this sample, under 30% of them only once. Around 16% of the sample is taken by the ten largest.

With respect to this clonotype: The antigen this receptor binds is unknown. There are no base qualities to consult, and no much larger clone falls within one base.

The donors were some 39 Caucasian individuals from Russia, aged roughly 6 to 100 years, who were systemically healthy. Each donor gave about 11 milliliters of peripheral blood, drawn into EDTA-treated Vacutainer tubes. Ficoll-Paque density-gradient centrifugation was used to isolate PBMCs, with at least 6.5 million per sample. Trizol reagent was used to extract total RNA from PBMCs, with at least 5 micrograms per sample. Naive CD45RAhigh/CD27high T cell percentages were measured by flow cytometry on a PBMC aliquot from every donor. Summary of the overall study and its limitations: Conclusive comparison of naive and antigen-experienced compartments was prevented by the profiling of bulk unsorted PBMCs. A strong correlation was found between observed TCR beta diversity and the percentage of naive T cells measured by flow cytometry. Estimates of total diversity from one million sequenced T cells were regarded as lower bounds and underestimates. Donor CMV infection status was unknown, potentially confounding age-related changes in expanded clonotypes. As age increased, observed TCR beta diversity per million T cells dropped in a roughly linear way, and a significant reduction was already evident by age 40. Compared with the aged group, the long-lived group had more naive CD4+ T cells, fewer expanded clones and increased TCR diversity, suggesting age selection.

CDR1 and CDR2 were assigned from the germline V gene as SGHDT and YYEEEE. Its CDR3 holds 13 amino acids, cysteine through phenylalanine. Only the CDR3 region is kept as DNA, spanning 39 bases read in frame from base 1. Between the V and J ends, shortened by 2 bases and 4 bases respectively, the junction contains 10 bases. The receptor was derived from a woman older than 75 in good health. The sequenced sample was blood. The sequence is built from TRBV5-6 and TRBJ2-7, with the D segment identity uncertain. Read as DNA, the sequence is TGTGCCAGCAGCTTAGAGGCAGAATACGAGCAGTACTTC. Its protein reads: CASSLEAEYEQYF.